A single sample gave rise to the 8 T cell receptor beta chains below, sequenced in a study of CD8+ T cells in alopecia areata (dated by TCRdb to the late 2010s). Receptor amplification or capture employed the immunoSEQ multiplex PCR assay. RNA was extracted from all samples and reverse transcribed into cDNA, which served as template for TCR sequencing. TCRdb obtained this table from immuneACCESS and retained in-frame rearrangements with V and J assigned. These tables miss some clones; where compared with another copy, unresolved V genes account for less than half of the shortfall, and the remainder is unexplained. In all, the sample holds 10,000 to 15,000 clones, and roughly 57% of those were seen once. About 14% of the sample rests with the top ten. From alopecia areata patients, peripheral blood was collected along with lesional scalp punch biopsies. The sequencing input was skin. These TCRs come from a human donor with alopecia areata.

In this sample, this clone turned up once. J is TRBJ1-6 and V is TRBV6-1; D gene unclear. The CDR3 has 14 residues. The germline V gene has CDR1 MNHNS and CDR2 SASEGT. Trimming shortened V by 8 bases and J by 5 bases, and 13 bases separated the two germline ends. The CDR3, as DNA: TGTGCCAGCGACCTCCGAGGCAATAATTCACCCCTCCACTTT. Residues: CASDLRGNNSPLHF.

The chain couples TRBV30 to TRBJ2-7, with TRBD1 matching 9 bases. Unmatched junction bases numbered 6, after V lost 2 bases and J lost 1 base. The CDR3 loop spans 15 amino acids. CDR1 and CDR2 from the germline V gene are GTSNPN and SVGIG (reference sequence). The CDR3 bases are TGTGCCTGGAGTCTAGGGGGGACAGGGTCCTACGAGCAGTACTTC. It yields the protein CAWSLGGTGSYEQYF.

There are a few counts of this clone. The chain couples TRBV7-2 to TRBJ2-1; D perhaps matches TRBD2 (6 bases). Germline V lookup: CDR1 SGHTA, CDR2 FQGNSA. The CDR3 is 15 residues long. The V end lost 1 base, the J end lost 4 bases, and 11 bases lay between the germline ends. The CDR3 reads CASSLESSGYNEQFF. CDR3 DNA sequence: TGTGCCAGCAGCTTAGAGAGTAGCGGATACAATGAGCAGTTCTTC.

This chain uses TRBV14 with TRBJ2-1; 9 bases align to TRBD2. Germline lookup yields CDR1 SGHDN and CDR2 FVKESK. With 4 bases clipped from V and 7 bases from J, the junction kept 5 bases outside the gene matches. The CDR3 extends over 14 amino acids. The CDR3 here is CASSRLAGENEQFF. CDR3 nucleotides: TGTGCCAGCAGCCGCTTAGCGGGAGAAAATGAGCAGTTCTTC.

Only a few counts were recorded for this clone. The rearrangement uses TRBV7-9 and TRBJ2-1, with no clear D. Per germline, CDR1 SEHNR and CDR2 FQNEAQ (reference sequence). The CDR3 length is 13 residues. V lost 2 bases, J lost 5 bases, and 7 bases lay in between. In nucleotides, the CDR3 is TGTGCCAGCAGCTTATCCCCGGACAATGAGCAGTTCTTC. Its translation is CASSLSPDNEQFF.

This chain links TRBV7-9 with TRBJ2-3; D remains unclear. This CDR3 is built from 15 residues. V was pared by 5 bases and J by 1 base, with 13 bases between. CDR1 is SEHNR and CDR2 is FQNEAQ in the germline V gene (reference sequence). The CDR3 loop reads CASSASGYGTDTQYF. The CDR3 nucleotides read TGTGCCAGCAGCGCTAGTGGGTACGGCACAGATACGCAGTATTTT.

The chain recombines TRBV27 with TRBJ1-5, with 9 nucleotides matching TRBD1. CDR1 is MNHEY, CDR2 SMNVEV, per germline (reference sequence). This CDR3 has 16 amino acids. Trimming cost V 4 bases and J 2 bases; bases outside gene matches: 6. CDR3 DNA sequence: TGTGCCAGCAGTTCCAGGACAGGGGTAGGCAATCAGCCCCAGCATTTT. This translates into CASSSRTGVGNQPQHF.

This sequence joins TRBV29-1 and TRBJ2-3; D gene ambiguous. This CDR3 comprises 13 residues. Between the trimmed V and J ends, which lost 2 bases and 0 bases, there was a span of 6 bases. Germline loops: CDR1 SQVTM, CDR2 ANQGSEA. The CDR3 region has the DNA TGCAGCGTTGAACACCATAGCACAGATACGCAGTATTTT. Translated: CSVEHHSTDTQYF.